Presented here are 11 T cell receptor beta chains from one specimen sequenced in a study of spatial heterogeneity in lung cancer. TCRdb re-derived calls from the 5' RACE reads in MiXCR, one entry per CDR3 protein. The sample includes about 50,000 distinct CDR3 sequences, approximately 7.6% of them seen just once. Time point described: sample taken at primary tumor resection. The authors sequenced whole RNA from tumor, nontumor lung or frozen PBMC without sorting. The sequences come from PBMCs, collected at surgery. The receptors originated from a female donor with early-stage non-small cell lung cancer.

This clonotype occurred a few times. The chain is built from TRBV9 and TRBJ1-1; no clear D gene. Germline V CDR1 and CDR2: SGDLS, YYNGEE. The ends were cut back, 6 bases at V and 4 bases at J, with 16 bases in the middle. The CDR3 length is 14 residues. CDR3 nucleotide sequence: TGTGCCAGCACCCCGAGTTATCGGAGCACTGAAGCTTTCTTT. Protein product: CASTPSYRSTEAFF.

This clonotype was seen ten or more times. The chain recombines TRBV7-9 with TRBJ1-1; TRBD1 agrees at 8 bases. The CDR3 contains 16 residues. The V gene end was trimmed by 6 bases and the J gene end by 4 bases; junction bases not matched to a gene: 13. In germline, CDR1 is SEHNR, CDR2 FQNEAQ (reference sequence). The CDR3 nucleotides read TGTGCCAGCAGTATCGGGACAGGCGATGTTGGCACTGAAGCTTTCTTT. Translated: CASSIGTGDVGTEAFF.

This clonotype was recorded many times. This rearrangement joins TRBV4-3 to TRBJ1-1; D is possibly TRBD1 (5 bases). Germline-derived CDR1 and CDR2 are LGHNA and YSLEER. The CDR3 totals 16 residues. V lost 3 bases to trimming and J lost 1 base, with 15 bases between them. CDR3 nucleotides: TGCGCCAGCAGCCAGGGTGCCGGGACGGAGAACACTGAAGCTTTCTTT. It encodes CASSQGAGTENTEAFF.

V gene TRBV5-6 combines with J gene TRBJ1-2; a possible D gene is TRBD1 (6 bases). The CDR3 sequence is 16 residues long. Per germline, CDR1 SGHDT and CDR2 YYEEEE. Trimming pared 2 bases from V and 3 bases from J, leaving 17 bases between. CDR3: CASSFRGARADYGYTF. CDR3 bases: TGTGCCAGCAGCTTCCGGGGGGCCAGGGCCGACTATGGCTACACCTTC.

This clonotype is judged medium-sized (0.01 to 0.1%). The J gene is TRBJ2-5, the V gene TRBV4-2; TRBD2 agrees at 7 bases. CDR1 and CDR2 from the germline V gene are LGHNA and YNFKEQ. V lost 4 bases and J lost 3; bases outside the gene matches: 8. The CDR3 has 15 residues. The CDR3 DNA is TGTGCCAGCAGCCCGGCGGGAGCGTCGAAAGAGACCCAGTACTTC. This translates into CASSPAGASKETQYF.

This clonotype was observed at least ten times. The chain recombines TRBV10-3 with TRBJ1-6, with a tentative D call TRBD1 (5 bases). Germline CDR1 reads ENHRY; CDR2 reads SYGVKD. CDR3 length: 17 residues. V lost 0 bases and J lost 8, with 17 bases in between. The CDR3: CAISESAGPNSHSPLHF. For the CDR3, the DNA is TGTGCCATCAGTGAGTCAGCAGGGCCGAATTCTCATTCACCCCTCCACTTT.

This clonotype was counted only a few times. The rearrangement links TRBV19 to TRBJ1-5; 7 positions agree with TRBD1. Looked up from germline, CDR1 is LNHDA and CDR2 is SQIVND (reference sequence). V shed 3 bases and J 4 bases; nucleotides not matched to a gene: 9. The CDR3 spans 16 residues. CDR3 residues: CASSMGRGQRNQPQHF. The CDR3 DNA is TGTGCCAGTAGTATGGGCCGGGGACAGAGGAATCAGCCCCAGCATTTT.

Ten or more counts support this clonotype. V usage is TRBV25-1 and J usage is TRBJ1-5, with a tentative D call TRBD1 (5 bases). Germline CDR1 reads MGHDK; CDR2 reads SYGVNS. The CDR3 is 13 residues long. The germline V and J ends were trimmed by 8 bases and 6 bases, with 14 bases remaining between them. The DNA of the CDR3 is TGTGCCAGCGGGGTTCGGGACGGTCAGCCCCAGCATTTT. Translated: CASGVRDGQPQHF. Full variable domain (remainder filled in from reference TRBV25-1 and TRBJ1-5): EADIYQTPRYLVIGTGKKITLECSQTMGHDKMYWYQQDPGMELHLIHYSYGVNSTEKGDLSSESTVSRIRTEHFPLTLESARPSHTSQYLCASGVRDGQPQHFGDGTRLSIL.

This clonotype was detected many times. The rearrangement links TRBV20-1 to TRBJ2-1, with 12 bases matching TRBD1. J gave up 9 bases and V 3 bases, and 9 bases lay outside the gene matches. CDR1 and CDR2 (germline): DFQATT, SNEGSKA (reference sequence). The CDR3 sequence is 15 residues long. The CDR3 reads CSARTGTGGSGEQFF. The CDR3 DNA follows: TGCAGTGCTAGGACCGGGACAGGGGGCTCTGGTGAGCAGTTCTTC.

A few counts support this clonotype. The rearrangement links TRBV7-2 to TRBJ2-3; D possibly corresponds to TRBD2 (7 bases). The germline V gene encodes CDR1 SGHTA and CDR2 FQGNSA. With 5 bases removed from V and 6 bases from J, the gap between germline ends came to 18 bases. The CDR3 consists of 15 residues. The CDR3 region is CASSPRGARRDTQYF. The CDR3 DNA reads as TGTGCCAGCAGCCCTCGGGGGGCCCGCAGGGATACGCAGTATTTT. The whole variable domain, remainder taken from reference TRBV7-2 and TRBJ2-3, is GAGVSQSPSNKVTEKGKDVELRCDPISGHTALYWYRQSLGQGLEFLIYFQGNSAPDKSGLPSDRFSAERTGGSVSTLTIQRTQQEDSAVYLCASSPRGARRDTQYFGPGTRLTVL.

This clonotype was seen ten or more times. The V and J genes are TRBV28 and TRBJ2-7; D ambiguous. Trimming shortened V by 8 bases and J by 0 bases, and 8 bases separated the two germline ends. Germline V lookup: CDR1 MDHEN, CDR2 SYDVKM. This CDR3 has 12 amino acids. CDR3: CASSEISYEQYF. CDR3 bases: TGTGCCAGCTCAGAGATCTCCTACGAGCAGTACTTC.